Detailed here is one TCR beta chain. Antigen unknown. This CDR3 is built from 14 residues. Per germline, CDR1 SGHRS and CDR2 YFSETQ. V dropped 4 bases and J dropped 5; count of bases not matched to a gene: 8. This entry belongs to a study of response to subunit inactivated influenza vaccine. Whole-study findings and limits: A suggestion made by the authors is that each seasonal influenza vaccination recruits few new T cells.

TCRdb redid the calling of the RT-PCR reads with MiXCR, one entry per CDR3 protein. The sample contains 500,000 to 550,000 distinct CDR3 sequences, roughly 7.6% of which appear only once. The starting material was PBMCs from blood, obtained roughly 24 months after vaccination. The chain couples TRBV5-1 to TRBJ2-7; 8 nucleotides line up with TRBD1. The sequence came from a man aged 50-75 years who received an inactivated influenza vaccine. CDR3 bases: TGCGCCAGCAGCCCTAGACAGGGGCTTGACGAGCAGTACTTC. Translation: CASSPRQGLDEQYF.